This T cell receptor beta chain was found in a study of cytomegalovirus exposure and HLA in healthy donors. Primers: 60 Vbeta forward and 13 Jbeta reverse. Assay used: immunoSEQ multiplex PCR; TCRdb lists only in-frame clones, some missing. This table holds under 110,000 clones, 60% to 80% found once. V shed 2 bases and J shed 2 bases, with 19 bases lying between them. Germline-derived CDR1 and CDR2 are SGDLS and YYNGEE. CDR3 size: 17 residues. V is TRBV9 and J is TRBJ1-2; D unclear. The sequenced sample was PBMCs. This sequence originates from a female donor in good health and CMV-seronegative. CDR3: CASSVTASFTGNYGYTF. CDR3 nucleotides: TGTGCCAGCAGCGTCACGGCTTCGTTTACGGGAAACTATGGCTACACCTTC.